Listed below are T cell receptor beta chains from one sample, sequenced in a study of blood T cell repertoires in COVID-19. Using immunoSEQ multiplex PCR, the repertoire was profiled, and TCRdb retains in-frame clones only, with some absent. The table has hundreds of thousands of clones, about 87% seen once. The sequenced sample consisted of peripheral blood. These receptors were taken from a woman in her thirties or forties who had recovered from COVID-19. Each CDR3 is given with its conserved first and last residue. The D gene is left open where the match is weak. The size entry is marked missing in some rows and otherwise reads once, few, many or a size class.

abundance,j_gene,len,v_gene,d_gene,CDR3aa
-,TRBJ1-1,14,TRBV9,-,CASSVARGGTEAFF
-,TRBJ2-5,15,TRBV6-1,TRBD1,CASSEAGTAQETQYF
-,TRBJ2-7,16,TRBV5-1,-,CASSLAAGTVSYEQYF
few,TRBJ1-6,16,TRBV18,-,CASSPSVSGEGSPLHF
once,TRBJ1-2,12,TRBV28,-,CASSPLNYGYTF
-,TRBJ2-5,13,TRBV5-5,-,CASSSQLAGTQYF
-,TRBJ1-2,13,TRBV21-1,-,CASNDGRQAGYTF
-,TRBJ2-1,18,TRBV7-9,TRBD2,CASSLVVSGGDLSNEQFF
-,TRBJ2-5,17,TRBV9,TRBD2,CASSGGTSGGRGETQYF
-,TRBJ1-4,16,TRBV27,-,CASSLYPGGTNEKLFF
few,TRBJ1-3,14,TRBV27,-,CASSLGAGSLPIYF
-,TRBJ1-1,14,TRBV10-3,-,CAISESGDRTEAFF
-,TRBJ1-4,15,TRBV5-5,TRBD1,CASSLPGTGGGKLFF
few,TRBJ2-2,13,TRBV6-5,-,CASRLRVSGELFF
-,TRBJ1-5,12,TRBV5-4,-,CASSLPDQPQHF
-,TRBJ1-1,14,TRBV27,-,CASSLIGANTEAFF
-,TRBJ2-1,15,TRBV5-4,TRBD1,CASSSDRAFYNEQFF
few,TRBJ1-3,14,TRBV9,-,CASSVEAGRDTIYF
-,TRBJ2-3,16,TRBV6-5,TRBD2,CASSSWTSGGGDTQYF
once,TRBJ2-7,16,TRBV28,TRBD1,CASSDTGTGLYAEQYF
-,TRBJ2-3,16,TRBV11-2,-,CASSPPSLGFSDTQYF
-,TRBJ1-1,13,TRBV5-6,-,CASRDRLNTEAFF
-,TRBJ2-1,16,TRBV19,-,CASKAPEGRLYNEQFF
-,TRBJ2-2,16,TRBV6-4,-,CASSDLPGRNTGELFF
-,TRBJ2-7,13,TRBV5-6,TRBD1,CASSRDTGDEQYF
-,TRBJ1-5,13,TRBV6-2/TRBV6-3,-,CASSYTGRQPQHF
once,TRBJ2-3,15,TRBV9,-,CASSVRREGTDTQYF
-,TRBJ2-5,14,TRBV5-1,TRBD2,CASSFRGEGETQYF
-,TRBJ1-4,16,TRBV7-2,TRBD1,CASSLRTGVTNEKLFF
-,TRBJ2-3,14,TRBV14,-,CASSQVLSTDTQYF
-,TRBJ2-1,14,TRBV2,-,CASRRPSSYNEQFF
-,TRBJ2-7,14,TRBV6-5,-,CASSYHTAAYEQYF
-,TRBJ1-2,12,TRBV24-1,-,CATSDTGAGYTF
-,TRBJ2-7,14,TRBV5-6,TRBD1,CASSYWDRVNEQYF
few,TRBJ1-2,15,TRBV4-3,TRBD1,CASSPLDRALYGYTF
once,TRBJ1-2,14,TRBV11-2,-,CASSLDQGPYGYTF
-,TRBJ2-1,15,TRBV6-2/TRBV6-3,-,CASSYLGLQYNEQFF
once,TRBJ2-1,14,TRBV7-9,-,CASSSGGGVNEQFF
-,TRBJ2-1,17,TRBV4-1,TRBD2,CASSQEVSGGPYNEQFF
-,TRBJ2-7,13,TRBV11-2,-,CASSLDTGVPSYF
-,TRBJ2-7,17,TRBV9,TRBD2,CASSVAAGLAGSYEQYF
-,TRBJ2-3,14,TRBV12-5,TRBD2,CASAASGVTDTQYF
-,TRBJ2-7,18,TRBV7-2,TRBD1,CASSPGTGGTQSSYEQYF
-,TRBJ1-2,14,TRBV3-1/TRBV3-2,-,CASSPQGKGVGYTF
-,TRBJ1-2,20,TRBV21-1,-,CASSPKIRRDRGPSNYGYTF